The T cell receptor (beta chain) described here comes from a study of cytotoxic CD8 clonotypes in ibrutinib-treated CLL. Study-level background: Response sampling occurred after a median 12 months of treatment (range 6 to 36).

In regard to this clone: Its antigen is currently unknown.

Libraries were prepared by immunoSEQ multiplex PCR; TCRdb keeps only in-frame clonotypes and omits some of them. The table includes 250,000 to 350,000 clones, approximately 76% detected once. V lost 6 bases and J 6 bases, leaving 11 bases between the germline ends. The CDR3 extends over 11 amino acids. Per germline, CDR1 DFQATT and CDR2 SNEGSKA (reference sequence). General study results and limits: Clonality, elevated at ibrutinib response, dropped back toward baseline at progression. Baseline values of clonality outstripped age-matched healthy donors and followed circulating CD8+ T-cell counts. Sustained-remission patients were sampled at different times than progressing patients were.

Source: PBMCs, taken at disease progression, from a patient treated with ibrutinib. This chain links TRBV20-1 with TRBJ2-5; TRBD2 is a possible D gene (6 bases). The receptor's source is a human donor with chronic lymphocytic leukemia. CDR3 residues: CSAGRLKTQYF. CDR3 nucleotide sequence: TGCAGTGCGGGGAGGTTGAAGACCCAGTACTTC.